This T cell receptor beta chain was sequenced in a study of a mutant IDH1 vaccine in newly diagnosed glioma (dated by TCRdb to 2020 to 2023). Background for the entire study: Eight vaccinations were administered to patients in weeks 1, 3, 5, 7, 11, 15, 19 and 23, corresponding to visits V03 through V10. Vaccination started 4-6 weeks after radiotherapy alone, or was given together with temozolomide cycles in the groups whose treatment included chemotherapy. Of the roughly 30 treated patients, around 62% were male and approximately 38% were female, and a mean age of 40.4 years was recorded. Prior to enrollment, patients had been given standard therapy consisting of radiotherapy alone, temozolomide alone, or radiochemotherapy with temozolomide, with the combination given to most patients. Six visits were used for peripheral blood collection: V03 (baseline), V05, V07, V10, V12 and V13. For exploratory analyses, longitudinal TCRB deep sequencing was carried out in 25 to 30 treated patients wherever samples were available.

Turning to this clone: Which antigen it targets is not known. One base away there is no much larger clone; base qualities are not given.

The time point label for this specimen denotes: week 5, during vaccination. Each vaccine dose was 300 ug of a 20-mer mutant IDH1 peptide in Montanide, given subcutaneously with topical imiquimod. Donors had newly diagnosed WHO grade 3 or 4 IDH1-mutant astrocytomas with loss of nuclear ATRX. The samples were drawn from NOA16, a multicentre, single-arm, open-label phase I trial in Germany that tested a mutant IDH1 peptide vaccine in humans for the first time. Genomic DNA for TCRB sequencing was isolated from EDTA blood with the DNeasy Blood and Tissue Kit. Study-level results and caveats: Across multiple MHC alleles, vaccine-induced immune responses were seen in approximately 93% of patients. The authors noted that analyses of patient blood samples could not be reproduced because of sample limitations. Changes in the top peripheral T cell clonotypes picked up by TCRB sequencing did not appear to be linked to pseudoprogression. Selection of PBMC samples for TCRB deep sequencing was based on availability.

The library was produced with the immunoSEQ multiplex PCR assay. Rearranged TCR beta chain sequences were amplified with the hsTCRB Kit following the manufacturer's protocol. Sequencing of TCRB libraries was carried out on an Illumina MiSeq. Turning to the authors' computational methods: The kit vendor's proprietary platform handled demultiplexing, trimming and gene mapping. Drawn from immuneACCESS, this table holds only the in-frame rearrangements with V and J called that TCRdb kept. Clones are partly lost; checked studies trace under half to an unresolved V gene and leave the rest unexplained. That table supplies the V and J calls and clone size; D and trimming were determined from the DNA. This sample has around 78,000 clones in its table, and 90% to 95% of those were observed once. 0.55% to 0.65% of the sample comes from the top ten. The sequenced sample was PBMCs, obtained from a glioma patient whose treatment included an IDH1 peptide vaccine. The sequence came from a woman aged 45-65 years with glioma.

The CDR3 in this case is CASRAGASNQPQHF. In nucleotides, the sequence is TGTGCCAGCAGGGCGGGGGCCAGCAATCAGCCCCAGCATTTT. The chain employs TRBV2 and TRBJ1-5; D gene: possibly TRBD1, on 6 matching bases. Per the germline V gene, SNHLY is the CDR1 and FYNNEI is the CDR2. V drops 6 bases and J drops 1 base, leaving 10 bases in between. The cysteine opens and the phenylalanine closes a CDR3 of 14 amino acids. Only CDR3 DNA is held: 42 bases, read in frame from base 1.